Listed here are 3 T cell receptor beta chains from one sample, sequenced in a study of T cell responses to AZD1222 COVID-19 vaccine. Sequencing was performed with immunoSEQ multiplex PCR; in TCRdb, only in-frame clones are kept and a portion is missing. This table has over 120,000 clones, 90% to 95% appearing once. Material: peripheral blood, obtained on day 0 of AZD1222 vaccination. The receptors were gathered from an adult in good health.

This chain uses TRBV7-9 with TRBJ1-2; no firm D call. CDR3 length equals 12 residues. Trimming took 3 bases from V and 8 from J, leaving 10 bases between them. Germline V gene sequence: CDR1 SEHNR, CDR2 FQNEAQ (reference sequence). The CDR3 DNA reads TGTGCCAGCAGCTTTTTACCTGACGGCTACACCTTC. The encoded protein is CASSFLPDGYTF.

The V call is TRBV5-1, the J call TRBJ1-5, with 10 nucleotides matching TRBD1. With V trimmed by 8 bases and J by 4 bases, 6 bases remained unmatched. Germline V gene data show CDR1 as SGHRS and CDR2 as YFSETQ. The CDR3 consists of 14 residues. Written as DNA, the CDR3 is TGCGCCAGGACCGACAGGGGGCGAAATCAGCCCCAGCATTTT. Protein product: CARTDRGRNQPQHF.

The genes are TRBV11-3 and TRBJ2-7; D uncertain. The V and J ends lost 4 bases and 0 bases respectively, with 7 bases between them. Germline V gene lookup returns CDR1 SGHNT and CDR2 YENEEA. The CDR3 extends over 13 amino acids. The CDR3 sequence: CASSSGYSYEQYF. The CDR3 nucleotides are TGTGCCAGCAGCTCCGGATACTCCTACGAGCAGTACTTC.